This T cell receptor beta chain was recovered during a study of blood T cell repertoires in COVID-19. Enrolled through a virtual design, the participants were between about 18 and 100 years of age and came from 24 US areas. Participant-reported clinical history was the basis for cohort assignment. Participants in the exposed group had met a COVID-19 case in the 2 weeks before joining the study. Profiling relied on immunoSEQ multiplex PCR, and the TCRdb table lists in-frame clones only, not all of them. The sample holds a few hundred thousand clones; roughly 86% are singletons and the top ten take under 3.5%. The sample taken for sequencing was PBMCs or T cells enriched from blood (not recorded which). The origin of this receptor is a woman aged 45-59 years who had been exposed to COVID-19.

The CDR3 region is CASSPLAPGNTIYF. The CDR3, as DNA: TGTGCCAGCTCACCCTTGGCTCCCGGAAACACCATATATTTT. The chain links TRBV18 to TRBJ1-3, with D hard to call. Germline V gives CDR1 KGHSH, CDR2 LQKENI. The length of the CDR3 is 14 residues. The V and J ends lost 3 bases and 4 bases respectively, with 10 bases between them.